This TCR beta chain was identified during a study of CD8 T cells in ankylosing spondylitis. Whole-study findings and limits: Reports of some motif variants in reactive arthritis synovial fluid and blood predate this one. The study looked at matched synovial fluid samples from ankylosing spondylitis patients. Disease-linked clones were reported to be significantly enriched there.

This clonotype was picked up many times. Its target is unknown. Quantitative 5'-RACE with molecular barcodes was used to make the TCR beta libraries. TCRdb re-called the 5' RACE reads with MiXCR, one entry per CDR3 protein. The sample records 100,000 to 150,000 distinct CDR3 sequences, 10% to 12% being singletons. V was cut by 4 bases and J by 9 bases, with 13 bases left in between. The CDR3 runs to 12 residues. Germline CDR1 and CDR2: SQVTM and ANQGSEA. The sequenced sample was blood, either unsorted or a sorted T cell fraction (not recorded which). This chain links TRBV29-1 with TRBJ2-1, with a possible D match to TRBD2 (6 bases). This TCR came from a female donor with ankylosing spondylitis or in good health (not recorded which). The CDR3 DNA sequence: TGCAGCGTTGCGCGACTAGTTGGTGAGCAGTTCTTC. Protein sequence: CSVARLVGEQFF.